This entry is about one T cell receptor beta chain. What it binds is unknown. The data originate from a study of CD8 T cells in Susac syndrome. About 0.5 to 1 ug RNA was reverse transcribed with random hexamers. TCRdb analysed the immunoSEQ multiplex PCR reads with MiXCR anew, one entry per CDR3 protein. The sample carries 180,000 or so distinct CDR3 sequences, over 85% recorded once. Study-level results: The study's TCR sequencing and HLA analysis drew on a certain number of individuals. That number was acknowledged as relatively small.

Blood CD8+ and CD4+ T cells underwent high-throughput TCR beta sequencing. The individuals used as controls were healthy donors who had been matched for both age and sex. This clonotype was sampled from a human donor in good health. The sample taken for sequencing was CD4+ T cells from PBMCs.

CDR3 sequence reads: CSVQGAAEQYF. The DNA of the CDR3 is TGCAGCGTTCAAGGGGCAGCCGAGCAGTACTTC. This rearrangement joins TRBV29-1 to TRBJ2-7; D perhaps matches TRBD1 (5 bases). V was shortened by 5 bases and J by 6 bases, with 11 bases between the two germline ends. Germline values: CDR1 SQVTM, CDR2 ANQGSEA. The CDR3 covers 11 residues.